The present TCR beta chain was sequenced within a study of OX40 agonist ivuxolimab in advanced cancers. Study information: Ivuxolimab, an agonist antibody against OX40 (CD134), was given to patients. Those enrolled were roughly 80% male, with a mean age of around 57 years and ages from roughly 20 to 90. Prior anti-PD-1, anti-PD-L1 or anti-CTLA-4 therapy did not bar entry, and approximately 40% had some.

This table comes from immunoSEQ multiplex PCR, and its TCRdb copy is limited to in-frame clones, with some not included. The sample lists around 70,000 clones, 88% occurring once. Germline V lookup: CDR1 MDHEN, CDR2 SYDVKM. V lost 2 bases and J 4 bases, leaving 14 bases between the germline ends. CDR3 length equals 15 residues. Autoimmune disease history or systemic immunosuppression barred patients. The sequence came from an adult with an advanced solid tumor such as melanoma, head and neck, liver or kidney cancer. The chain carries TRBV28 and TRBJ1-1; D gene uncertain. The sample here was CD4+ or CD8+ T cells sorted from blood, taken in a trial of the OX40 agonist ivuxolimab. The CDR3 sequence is CASSLGSRGSTEAFF. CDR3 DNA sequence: TGTGCCAGCAGTTTAGGATCCCGGGGATCCACTGAAGCTTTCTTT.